The present entry profiles one TCR beta chain with its context. There is no known antigen for this receptor. Per-nucleotide qualities are absent, and no much larger clonotype sits a single base away. V and J are truncated by 1 base and 9 bases respectively, leaving an intervening sequence of 9 bases. Its CDR3 holds 12 amino acids, cysteine through phenylalanine. Here the CDR3 DNA is all that survives: 36 bases in frame from base 1. The germline V gene (reference sequence) provides CDR1 LNHDA and CDR2 SQIVND. Genomic DNA was isolated from the sorted cells so that the TCRbeta CDR3 region could be sequenced. TCRbeta CDR3 regions were sequenced using the immunoSEQ Assay. The clones in this table, taken by TCRdb from immuneACCESS, are in-frame only. Not every clone is retained; where verified, under half of the shortfall comes from an unresolved V gene, and the cause of the rest is unknown. The sample has more than 40,000 clones on record, 65% to 85% of them singletons. Around 2% of the sample comes from the top ten.

This entry belongs to a study of OX40 agonist ivuxolimab in advanced cancers. For the study in its entirety: Ivuxolimab was an agonistic, fully human IgG2 monoclonal antibody directed against OX40 (CD134), a costimulatory receptor. Intravenous ivuxolimab was administered to patients every 2 weeks at six dose levels: 0.01, 0.1, 0.3, 1.5, 3 and 10 mg/kg. Among the roughly 50 dose-escalation patients, roughly 20 had hepatocellular carcinoma, approximately 15 melanoma, 9 renal cell carcinoma and 9 head and neck cancer. In the dose-escalation cohort, more than 80% of patients were male, and the mean age was roughly 60 years with a range of roughly 23 to 79. Prior anti-PD-1, anti-PD-L1 or anti-CTLA-4 therapy was permitted, and 40% of dose-escalation patients had received checkpoint inhibitors. Partial responses occurred in three dose-escalation patients: two with cutaneous melanoma and one with hepatocellular carcinoma. The point of sequencing TCRbeta in the periphery was to test whether ivuxolimab changed TCR sequence diversity and drove clonal T-cell expansion. The paper describes the monotherapy dose-escalation part (N of about 57 patients) of the phase I trial of ivuxolimab.

What the research found in general, with its limitations: On average, CD8+ T cells showed more expanded clones than CD4+ T cells after ivuxolimab. Partial responders in the 0.1-3.0 mg/kg groups had among the lowest normalized peripheral clonal expansion, especially among CD8+ T cells. Low levels of normalized T-cell clonal expansion were also seen in some patients who did not respond. The antigen specificity of the clonally expanded peripheral T cells was not determined. At doses of 0.1 to 3.0 mg/kg, clonal expansion of both CD4+ and CD8+ blood T cells was observed from baseline to week 6.

The trial excluded patients who had a history of autoimmune disease or were on systemic immunosuppression. Peripheral blood for TCR sequencing was collected from all dose cohorts at baseline, on cycle 4 day 1, and on cycle 7 day 1. The samples were taken from a phase I, first-in-human, multicenter, open-label dose-escalation trial of ivuxolimab. The trial enrolled adults with locally advanced or metastatic head and neck squamous cell, hepatocellular, melanoma or renal cell carcinoma. CD4+ and CD8+ T cells were sorted separately from peripheral blood before TCR sequencing. The chain employs TRBV19 and TRBJ2-5, with TRBD2 perhaps the D gene, on 6 matching bases. The TCR sequence derives from an adult with an advanced solid tumor such as melanoma, head and neck, liver or kidney cancer. The input for sequencing was CD4+ or CD8+ T cells sorted from blood, taken in a trial of the OX40 agonist ivuxolimab. This receptor has the CDR3 CASSIGGEAQYF. The nucleotide sequence reads TGTGCCAGTAGTATAGGAGGGGAGGCCCAGTACTTC.